One sample yielded the 26 T cell receptor beta chains listed below, sequenced in a study of cytomegalovirus exposure and HLA in healthy donors. Data came from immunoSEQ multiplex PCR; TCRdb stores just in-frame clones and leaves some out. The table records roughly 140,000 clones, less than 90% of them present only once. Material for sequencing was PBMCs. The origin of the receptors is a woman aged 18-29 years in good health and CMV-seropositive.

This clone has just one count. The J gene is TRBJ2-1, the V gene TRBV11-3, with TRBD2 matching 9 bases. The V segment lost 1 base and the J segment 4 bases; nucleotides outside the gene matches: 11. The germline V gene encodes CDR1 SGHNT and CDR2 YENEEA. The CDR3 runs 18 residues. The CDR3 sequence is CASSLVGASGTRYNEQFF. CDR3 nucleotides: TGTGCCAGCAGCTTAGTCGGAGCTAGCGGGACCCGATACAATGAGCAGTTCTTC.

The V gene is TRBV30, the J gene TRBJ1-2, with 7 bases matching TRBD1. CDR3 size: 14 residues. J gave up 4 bases and V 3 bases, and 8 bases lay outside the gene matches. CDR1 and CDR2 from the germline V gene are GTSNPN and SVGIG (reference sequence). This CDR3 reads CAWSTGTEGYGYTF. Here the CDR3 DNA reads TGTGCCTGGAGCACAGGGACAGAAGGCTATGGCTACACCTTC.

The J gene is TRBJ2-5, the V gene TRBV4-2; 9 positions match TRBD2. The CDR3 covers 17 residues. V dropped 6 bases and J dropped 2; count of bases not matched to a gene: 13. Per the germline V gene, CDR1 is LGHNA and CDR2 is YNFKEQ. CDR3 sequence: CASSLEYGTSTQETQYF. The CDR3 region has the DNA TGTGCCAGCAGTCTTGAATACGGGACTAGCACACAAGAGACCCAGTACTTC.

The rearrangement links TRBV5-1 to TRBJ2-5; TRBD2 is a possible D gene (6 bases). V was pared by 4 bases and J by 7 bases, with 20 bases between. The CDR3 contains 15 residues. The germline V gene has CDR1 SGHRS and CDR2 YFSETQ. CDR3: CASSITGTAQGTQYF. The CDR3 nucleotides are TGCGCCAGCAGCATCACCGGGACTGCTCAGGGGACCCAGTACTTC.

This chain connects TRBV18 to TRBJ1-1; perhaps TRBD1 as D (6 bases). CDR3 size: 15 residues. CDR1 KGHSH and CDR2 LQKENI come from the germline V gene. Trimming pared 2 bases from V and 4 bases from J, leaving 14 bases between. The CDR3 protein is CASSPSEGRGTEAFF. Written as DNA, the CDR3 is TGTGCCAGCTCACCATCCGAGGGCAGGGGCACTGAAGCTTTCTTT.

The rearrangement uses TRBV7-8 and TRBJ1-3; TRBD1 aligns across 8 bases. The germline gives CDR1 SGHVS, CDR2 FQNEAQ. After removal of 5 bases from V and 7 bases from J, the junction contained 4 bases not matched to a gene. The CDR3 runs to 13 residues. CDR3 loop: CASSRTGRNTIYF. In nucleotides, the CDR3 is TGTGCCAGCAGCCGGACAGGGCGGAACACCATATATTTT.

This clone showed up just once. The V gene is TRBV5-5, the J gene TRBJ2-1, with 9 nucleotides matching TRBD2. The CDR3 length is 16 residues. V was clipped by 1 base and J by 7 bases; unmatched bases: 9. From germline, CDR1 is SGHKS and CDR2 YYEKEE (reference sequence). CDR3 in amino acids: CASSLSSGKINNEQFF. The CDR3 nucleotides read TGTGCCAGCAGCTTGTCTAGCGGGAAAATAAATAATGAGCAGTTCTTC.

V usage is TRBV7-9 and J usage is TRBJ2-3, with 8 bases identical to TRBD2. The V gene end was trimmed by 1 base and the J gene end by 4 bases; junction bases not matched to a gene: 4. CDR3 length: 15 amino acids. Germline loops: CDR1 SEHNR, CDR2 FQNEAQ (reference sequence). The CDR3 DNA sequence: TGTGCCAGCAGCTTAGACGGGAGGGCGCCAGATACGCAGTATTTT. Translated, it gives CASSLDGRAPDTQYF.

The chain is built from TRBV27 and TRBJ2-5, with 8 bases identical to TRBD1. CDR1 is MNHEY and CDR2 is SMNVEV in the germline V gene (reference sequence). The length of the CDR3 is 15 residues. Trimming removed 5 bases from V and 1 base from J; junction bases left unmatched: 6. The CDR3 spells CASSPLGQAQETQYF. CDR3 DNA: TGTGCCAGCAGTCCGCTGGGACAGGCCCAAGAGACCCAGTACTTC.

The chain joins TRBV19 to TRBJ1-5; 9 nucleotides align to TRBD1. With 6 bases clipped from V and 7 bases from J, the junction kept 7 bases outside the gene matches. The CDR3 totals 14 residues. CDR1 and CDR2 (germline): LNHDA, SQIVND (reference sequence). DNA for the CDR3: TGTGCCAGTAGGGGACAGGGTGAAGGCCAGCCCCAGCATTTT. Its protein product is CASRGQGEGQPQHF. Filled out from reference TRBV19 and TRBJ1-5, the complete variable domain reads DGGITQSPKYLFRKEGQNVTLSCEQNLNHDAMYWYRQDPGQGLRLIYYSQIVNDFQKGDIAEGYSVSREKKESFPLTVTSAQKNPTAFYLCASRGQGEGQPQHFGDGTRLSIL.

This clone was seen once. The CDR3 spells CASSSAGPGGTDTQYF. For the CDR3, the DNA is TGTGCCAGCAGCTCAGCGGGCCCGGGGGGCACAGATACGCAGTATTTT. The chain recombines TRBV7-2 with TRBJ2-3, with TRBD2 as a possible D gene (6 bases). Trimming cost V 4 bases and J 1 base, with 15 bases left between them. CDR3 length: 16 amino acids. The germline gives CDR1 SGHTA, CDR2 FQGNSA. The variable domain in full, completed from reference TRBV7-2 and TRBJ2-3, reads GAGVSQSPSNKVTEKGKDVELRCDPISGHTALYWYRQSLGQGLEFLIYFQGNSAPDKSGLPSDRFSAERTGGSVSTLTIQRTQQEDSAVYLCASSSAGPGGTDTQYFGPGTRLTVL.

This chain uses TRBV6-1 with TRBJ1-3; TRBD1 aligns across 7 bases. The CDR3 spans 15 residues. From germline, CDR1 is MNHNS and CDR2 SASEGT. The ends lost 6 bases at V and 0 bases at J; junction bases unmatched: 5. CDR3 in amino acids: CASRLQGSSGNTIYF. Written as DNA, the CDR3 is TGTGCCAGCAGATTACAGGGGAGCTCTGGAAACACCATATATTTT.

V gene TRBV10-3 combines with J gene TRBJ1-1, with a possible D match to TRBD1 (6 bases). Germline-derived CDR1 and CDR2 are ENHRY and SYGVKD. V was cut by 2 bases and J by 1 base, with 11 bases left in between. The CDR3 runs to 15 residues. CDR3 sequence reads: CAISERDITNTEAFF. In nucleotides, the CDR3 is TGTGCCATCAGTGAGAGGGACATAACGAACACTGAAGCTTTCTTT.

This sequence joins TRBV30 and TRBJ1-2; the D gene is possibly TRBD1 (6 bases). The V end lost 0 bases, the J end lost 6 bases, and 11 bases lay between the germline ends. CDR1 and CDR2 (germline): GTSNPN, SVGIG (reference sequence). The CDR3 consists of 13 residues. The CDR3 nucleotides are TGTGCCTGGAGTGTACAGGGCCGGGATGGCTACACCTTC. The encoded protein is CAWSVQGRDGYTF.

V usage is TRBV29-1 and J usage is TRBJ2-5; 7 positions match TRBD2. In germline, CDR1 is SQVTM, CDR2 ANQGSEA. J lost 3 bases, V lost 4 bases, and 8 bases had no gene match. The CDR3 extends over 14 amino acids. The CDR3 DNA reads TGCAGCGTTGTTCGACTAGCAACCAAAGAGACCCAGTACTTC. It codes for CSVVRLATKETQYF.

This chain joins TRBV28 and TRBJ2-1, with 9 bases that match TRBD2. The V segment lost 3 bases and the J segment 8 bases; nucleotides outside the gene matches: 8. This CDR3 contains 15 residues. CDR1 is MDHEN, CDR2 SYDVKM, per germline. This chain's CDR3 is CASSFGTSLGDEQFF. The CDR3 DNA sequence: TGTGCCAGCAGTTTCGGGACTAGCTTGGGCGATGAGCAGTTCTTC.

This clone was observed a single time. This chain uses TRBV10-1 with TRBJ1-5; possible D gene TRBD1, 5 bases. CDR1 WNHNN and CDR2 SYGVQD come from the germline V gene (reference sequence). The CDR3 extends over 12 amino acids. The V and J ends lost 4 bases and 4 bases respectively, with 5 bases between them. CDR3 residues: CASSAGNQPQHF. The CDR3 DNA sequence: TGCGCCAGCAGTGCAGGGAATCAGCCCCAGCATTTT.

The chain carries TRBV23-1 and TRBJ2-2; 9 nucleotides align to TRBD2. TRBV23-1 is treated as an ORF (open reading frame) with a function not yet certain. V trimming: 0 bases; J trimming: 5 bases; junction bases outside the gene matches: 16. This CDR3 region has 20 residues. In DNA, the CDR3 is TGCGCCAGCAGTCAATCAAATAGGCATGCTAAGCGGGAGGAGACCGGGGAGCTGTTTTTT. This encodes CASSQSNRHAKREETGELFF.

This clone was seen a handful of times. This chain joins TRBV6-1 and TRBJ1-2, with 8 bases lining up with TRBD1. Trimming cost V 4 bases and J 1 base; bases outside gene matches: 5. This CDR3 is built from 15 residues. Germline CDR1 and CDR2: MNHNS and SASEGT. In nucleotides, the CDR3 is TGTGCCAGCAGTGGGGTGACAGGGGATAACTATGGCTACACCTTC. This translates into CASSGVTGDNYGYTF.

The chain joins TRBV7-9 to TRBJ2-1; 12 bases are a match to TRBD2. The trim removed 5 bases at V and 1 base at J, leaving 6 bases unmatched. CDR3 length: 17 residues. Germline values: CDR1 SEHNR, CDR2 FQNEAQ (reference sequence). CDR3 protein: CASSTRTSGISYNEQFF. Here the CDR3 DNA reads TGTGCCAGCAGCACCCGGACTAGCGGGATTTCCTACAATGAGCAGTTCTTC.

The chain recombines TRBV28 with TRBJ2-7, with 7 nucleotides matching TRBD1. Germline CDR1 reads MDHEN; CDR2 reads SYDVKM. The V gene end was trimmed by 3 bases and the J gene end by 2 bases; junction bases not matched to a gene: 1. The CDR3 sequence is 13 residues long. DNA for the CDR3: TGTGCCAGCAGTTTGACAGGGCCCTACGAGCAGTACTTC. This codes for CASSLTGPYEQYF.

The chain joins TRBV7-3 to TRBJ2-7; 9 positions agree with TRBD2. Germline CDR1 is SGHTA and CDR2 is FQGTGA. With 1 base clipped from V and 1 base from J, the junction kept 8 bases outside the gene matches. The CDR3 spans 17 residues. In DNA form, the CDR3 reads TGTGCCAGCAGCTTAATATGGTATAGCGGGGGATCCTACGAGCAGTACTTC. The encoded protein is CASSLIWYSGGSYEQYF.

The chain recombines TRBV7-3 with TRBJ2-1; 11 bases align to TRBD2. V was clipped by 6 bases and J by 4 bases; unmatched bases: 5. The germline gives CDR1 SGHTA, CDR2 FQGTGA. CDR3 size: 15 residues. The DNA for the CDR3 is TGTGCCAGCAGTCCACTAGCGGGAGTGTACAATGAGCAGTTCTTC. It is translated as CASSPLAGVYNEQFF.

The rearrangement links TRBV30 to TRBJ2-3; no clear D gene. CDR1 is GTSNPN, CDR2 SVGIG, per germline (reference sequence). V dropped 0 bases and J dropped 0 bases, with 10 bases sitting between them. The length of the CDR3 is 15 residues. The CDR3 nucleotides read TGTGCCTGGAGTGTAAAAAAATCTAGCACAGATACGCAGTATTTT. It codes for CAWSVKKSSTDTQYF.

The chain joins TRBV4-3 to TRBJ2-5; TRBD2 might be the D (5 bases). Germline values: CDR1 LGHNA, CDR2 YSLEER. The CDR3 covers 15 residues. The V end was cut by 0 bases, the J end by 5 bases, with 13 bases between. CDR3 DNA: TGCGCCAGCAGCCAAGATGTGGGAGTGGTCGAGACCCAGTACTTC. As protein: CASSQDVGVVETQYF.

The rearrangement joins TRBV6-1 to TRBJ1-4, with D maybe TRBD1 (5 bases). The ends were cut back, 4 bases at V and 8 bases at J, with 17 bases in the middle. CDR1 and CDR2 (germline): MNHNS, SASEGT. The CDR3 length is 15 residues. The CDR3 bases are TGTGCCAGCAGTGGAATGGACAAAATACGAGAAAAACTGTTTTTT. Its translation is CASSGMDKIREKLFF.